The clone carrying this T cell receptor beta chain was recorded many times. Its antigen remains unidentified. This sample stems from a study of T cells in Graves' hyperthyroidism and ophthalmopathy. The investigators amplified TCR beta CDR3 regions from RNA transcripts. First-round RT-PCR with HTBI primers amplified the TCR CDR3 region. TCRdb used MiXCR to reprocess the multiplex PCR reads, holding one entry per CDR3 protein. The sample includes hundreds of thousands of distinct CDR3 sequences, approximately 14% seen only once; the top ten take about 9.4%. Hyperthyroidism, newly diagnosed and lasting under 2 months, affected patients aged 18 to 65. The CDR3 contains 14 residues. CDR1 is ENHRY, CDR2 SYGVKD, per germline. V dropped 6 bases and J dropped 5; count of bases not matched to a gene: 6. Study-wide results and limits: Most clonotypes expanded in the thyroid (above 0.001) were also present in blood. The model's output predicted ophthalmopathy at a median of about 6.5 months prior to onset.

The sample taken for sequencing was blood. The sequence was collected from a woman aged 18-29 years with Graves' hyperthyroidism. The chain uses TRBV10-3 and TRBJ1-5; 8 bases are a match to TRBD1. As DNA, the CDR3 is TGTGCCATCAGCGGACAGGGCGTAGATCAGCCCCAGCATTTT. This translates into CAISGQGVDQPQHF.